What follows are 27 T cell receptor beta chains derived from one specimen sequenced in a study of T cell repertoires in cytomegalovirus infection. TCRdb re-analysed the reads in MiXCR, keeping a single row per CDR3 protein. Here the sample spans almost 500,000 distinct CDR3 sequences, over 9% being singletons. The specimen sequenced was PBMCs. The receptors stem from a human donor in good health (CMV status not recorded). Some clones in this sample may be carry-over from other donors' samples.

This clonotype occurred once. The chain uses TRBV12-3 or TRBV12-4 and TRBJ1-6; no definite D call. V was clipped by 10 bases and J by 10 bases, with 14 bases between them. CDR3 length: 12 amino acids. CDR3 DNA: TGTGCCACCCTGACGGTAGGGTCACCCCTCCACTTT. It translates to CATLTVGSPLHF.

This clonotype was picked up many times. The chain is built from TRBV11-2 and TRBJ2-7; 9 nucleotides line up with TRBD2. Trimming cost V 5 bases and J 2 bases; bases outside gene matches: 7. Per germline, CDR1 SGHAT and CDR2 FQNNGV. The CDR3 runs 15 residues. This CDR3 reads CASSALAGRTYEQYF. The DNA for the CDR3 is TGTGCCAGCAGCGCTCTAGCGGGGCGAACCTACGAGCAGTACTTC.

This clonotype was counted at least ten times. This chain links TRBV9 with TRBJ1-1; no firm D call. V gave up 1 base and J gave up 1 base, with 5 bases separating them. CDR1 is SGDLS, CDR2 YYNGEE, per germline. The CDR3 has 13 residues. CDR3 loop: CASSVSANTEAFF. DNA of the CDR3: TGTGCCAGCAGCGTATCCGCGAACACTGAAGCTTTCTTT.

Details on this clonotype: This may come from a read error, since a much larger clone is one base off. Here the CDR3 DNA reads TGCAGTGCCCAGGGGAGTGAAAAACTGTTTTTT. Protein sequence: CSAQGSEKLFF. J is TRBJ1-4 and V is TRBV20-1; D is perhaps TRBD1 (6 bases). This CDR3 comprises 11 residues. In germline, CDR1 is DFQATT, CDR2 SNEGSKA (reference sequence). V lost 6 bases, J lost 7 bases, and 9 bases lay in between.

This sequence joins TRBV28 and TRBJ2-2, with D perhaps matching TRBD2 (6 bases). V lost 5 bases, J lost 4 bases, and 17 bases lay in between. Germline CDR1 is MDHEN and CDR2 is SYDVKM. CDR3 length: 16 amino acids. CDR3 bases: TGTGCCAGCAGTCCAGGGACTGGGGCCATCACCGGGGAGCTGTTTTTT. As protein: CASSPGTGAITGELFF.

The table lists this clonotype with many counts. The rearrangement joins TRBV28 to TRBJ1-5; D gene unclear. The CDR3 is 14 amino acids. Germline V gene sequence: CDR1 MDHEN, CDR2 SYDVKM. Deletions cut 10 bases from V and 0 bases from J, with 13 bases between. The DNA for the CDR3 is TGTGCCACCACCATTCCTAGTAGCAATCAGCCCCAGCATTTT. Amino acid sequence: CATTIPSSNQPQHF.

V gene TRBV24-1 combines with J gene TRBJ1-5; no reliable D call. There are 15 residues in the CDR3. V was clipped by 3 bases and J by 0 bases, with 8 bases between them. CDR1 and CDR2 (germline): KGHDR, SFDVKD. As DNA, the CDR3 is TGTGCCACCAGTGATGGAGGGTATAGCAATCAGCCCCAGCATTTT. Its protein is CATSDGGYSNQPQHF.

The DNA of the CDR3 is TGCGCCAGCAGTGATCGCGGGAGGGACGAGACCCAGTACTTC. It encodes CASSDRGRDETQYF. This sequence joins TRBV23-1 and TRBJ2-5; 9 nucleotides line up with TRBD2. TRBV23-1 carries the ORF label, with uncertain function. V trimming: 5 bases; J trimming: 5 bases; junction bases outside the gene matches: 6. The CDR3 has 14 residues.

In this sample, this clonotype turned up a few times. CDR3 sequence reads: CASSLRQGRDYGYTF. CDR3 coding DNA: TGTGCCAGCAGCCTACGACAGGGGCGGGACTATGGCTACACCTTC. V is TRBV11-2 and J is TRBJ1-2; 8 bases match TRBD1. The V gene's germline CDR1 is SGHAT and CDR2 FQNNGV. The CDR3 length is 15 residues. V shed 5 bases and J 3 bases; nucleotides not matched to a gene: 8. The full variable domain, with the rest looked up from reference TRBV11-2 and TRBJ1-2, is EAGVAQSPRYKIIEKRQSVAFWCNPISGHATLYWYQQILGQGPKLLIQFQNNGVVDDSQLPKDRFSAERLKGVDSTLKIQPAKLEDSAVYLCASSLRQGRDYGYTFGSGTRLTVV.

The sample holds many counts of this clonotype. The CDR3 here is CASSLARGPSNQPQHF. In DNA form, the CDR3 reads TGTGCCAGCAGCTTAGCTAGGGGGCCCTCCAATCAGCCCCAGCATTTT. The chain combines TRBV7-8 with TRBJ1-5; 7 nucleotides match TRBD1. V dropped 0 bases and J dropped 3; count of bases not matched to a gene: 5. From germline, CDR1 is SGHVS and CDR2 FQNEAQ. This CDR3 contains 16 residues.

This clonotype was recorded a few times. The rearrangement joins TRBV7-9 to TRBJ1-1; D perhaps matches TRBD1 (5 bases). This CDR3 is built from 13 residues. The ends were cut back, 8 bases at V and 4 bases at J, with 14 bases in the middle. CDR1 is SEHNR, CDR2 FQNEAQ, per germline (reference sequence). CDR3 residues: CASRTRRGTEAFF. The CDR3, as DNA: TGTGCCAGCCGGACAAGGAGGGGCACTGAAGCTTTCTTT.

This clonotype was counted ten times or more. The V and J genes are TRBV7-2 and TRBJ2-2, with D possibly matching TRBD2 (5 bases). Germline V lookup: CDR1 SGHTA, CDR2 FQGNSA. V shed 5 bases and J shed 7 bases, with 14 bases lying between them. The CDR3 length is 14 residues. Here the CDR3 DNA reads TGTGCCAGCAGCCCCCTGAGGGCCGACGGGGAGCTGTTTTTT. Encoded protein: CASSPLRADGELFF. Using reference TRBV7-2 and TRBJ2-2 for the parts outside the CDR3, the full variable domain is GAGVSQSPSNKVTEKGKDVELRCDPISGHTALYWYRQSLGQGLEFLIYFQGNSAPDKSGLPSDRFSAERTGGSVSTLTIQRTQQEDSAVYLCASSPLRADGELFFGEGSRLTVL.

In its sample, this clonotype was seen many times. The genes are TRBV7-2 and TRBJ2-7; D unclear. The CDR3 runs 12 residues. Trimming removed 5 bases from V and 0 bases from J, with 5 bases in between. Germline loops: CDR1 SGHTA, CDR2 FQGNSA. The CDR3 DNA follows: TGTGCCAGCAGCCGTAACTCCTACGAGCAGTACTTC. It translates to CASSRNSYEQYF.

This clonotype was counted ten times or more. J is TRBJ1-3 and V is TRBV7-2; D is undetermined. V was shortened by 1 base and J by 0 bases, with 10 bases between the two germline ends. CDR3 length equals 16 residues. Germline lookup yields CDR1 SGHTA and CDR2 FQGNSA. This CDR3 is CASSLGSALSGNTIYF. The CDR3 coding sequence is TGTGCCAGCAGCTTAGGGTCGGCCCTCTCTGGAAACACCATATATTTT.

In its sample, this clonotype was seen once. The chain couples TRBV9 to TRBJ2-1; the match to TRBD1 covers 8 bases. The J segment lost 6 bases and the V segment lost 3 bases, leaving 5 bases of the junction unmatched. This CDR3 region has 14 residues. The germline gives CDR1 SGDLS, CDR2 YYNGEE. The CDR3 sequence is CASSGLTGANEQFF. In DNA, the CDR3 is TGTGCCAGCAGCGGGTTGACAGGGGCCAATGAGCAGTTCTTC.

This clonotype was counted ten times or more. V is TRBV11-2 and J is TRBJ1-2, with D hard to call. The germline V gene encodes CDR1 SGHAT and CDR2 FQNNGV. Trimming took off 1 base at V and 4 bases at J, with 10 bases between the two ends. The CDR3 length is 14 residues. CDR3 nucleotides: TGTGCCAGCAGCTTAGGGTCGGACCTCTATGGCTACACCTTC. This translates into CASSLGSDLYGYTF. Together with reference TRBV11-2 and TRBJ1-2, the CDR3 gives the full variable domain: EAGVAQSPRYKIIEKRQSVAFWCNPISGHATLYWYQQILGQGPKLLIQFQNNGVVDDSQLPKDRFSAERLKGVDSTLKIQPAKLEDSAVYLCASSLGSDLYGYTFGSGTRLTVV.

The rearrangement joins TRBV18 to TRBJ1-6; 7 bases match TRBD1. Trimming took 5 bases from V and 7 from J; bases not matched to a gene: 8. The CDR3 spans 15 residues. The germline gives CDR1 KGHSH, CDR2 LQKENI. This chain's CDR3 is CASSSVGTDNSPLHF. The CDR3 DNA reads TGTGCCAGCTCATCGGTCGGGACAGACAATTCACCCCTCCACTTT.

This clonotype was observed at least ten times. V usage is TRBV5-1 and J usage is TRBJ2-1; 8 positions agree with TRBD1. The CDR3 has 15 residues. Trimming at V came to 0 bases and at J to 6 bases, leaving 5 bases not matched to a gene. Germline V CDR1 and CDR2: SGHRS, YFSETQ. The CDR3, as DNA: TGCGCCAGCAGCTTGGCGGGACAGGTAATCAATGAGCAGTTCTTC. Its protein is CASSLAGQVINEQFF.

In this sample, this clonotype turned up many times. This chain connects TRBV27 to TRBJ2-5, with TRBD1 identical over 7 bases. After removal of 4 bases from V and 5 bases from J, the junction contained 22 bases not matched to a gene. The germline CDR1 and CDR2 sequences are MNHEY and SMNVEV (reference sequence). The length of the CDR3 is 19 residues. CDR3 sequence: CASSSLWSGTDSKGETQYF. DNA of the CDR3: TGTGCCAGCAGTTCCCTCTGGTCCGGGACAGACTCAAAAGGGGAGACCCAGTACTTC.

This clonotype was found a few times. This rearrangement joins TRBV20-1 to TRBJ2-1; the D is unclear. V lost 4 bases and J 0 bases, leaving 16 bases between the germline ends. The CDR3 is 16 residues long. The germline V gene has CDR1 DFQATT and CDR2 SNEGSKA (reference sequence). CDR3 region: CSAKSSGLISYNEQFF. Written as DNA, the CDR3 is TGCAGTGCTAAATCCTCCGGCCTCATCTCCTACAATGAGCAGTTCTTC.

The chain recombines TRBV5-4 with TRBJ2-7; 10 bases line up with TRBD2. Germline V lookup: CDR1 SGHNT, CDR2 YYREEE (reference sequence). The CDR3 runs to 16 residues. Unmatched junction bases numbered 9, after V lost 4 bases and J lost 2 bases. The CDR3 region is CASSRQGAGGTYEQYF. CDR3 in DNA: TGTGCCAGCAGCCGACAGGGAGCGGGGGGGACCTACGAGCAGTACTTC.

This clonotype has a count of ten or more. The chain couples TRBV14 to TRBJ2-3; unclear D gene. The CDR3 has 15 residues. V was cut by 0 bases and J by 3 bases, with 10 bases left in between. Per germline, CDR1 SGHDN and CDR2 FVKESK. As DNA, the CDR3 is TGTGCCAGCAGCCAAGAGCAGCTGACGACAGATACGCAGTATTTT. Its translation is CASSQEQLTTDTQYF.

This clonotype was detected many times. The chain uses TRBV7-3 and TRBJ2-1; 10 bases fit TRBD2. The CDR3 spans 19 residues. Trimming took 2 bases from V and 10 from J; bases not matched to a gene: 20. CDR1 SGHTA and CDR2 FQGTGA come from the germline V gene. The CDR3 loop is CASSLSGAGAGGRAAEQFF. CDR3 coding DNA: TGTGCCAGCAGCTTATCGGGAGCGGGAGCGGGAGGGAGGGCTGCCGAGCAGTTCTTC.

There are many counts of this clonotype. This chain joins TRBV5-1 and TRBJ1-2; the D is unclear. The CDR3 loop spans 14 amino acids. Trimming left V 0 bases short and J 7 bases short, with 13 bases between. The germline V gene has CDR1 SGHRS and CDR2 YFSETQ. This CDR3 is CASSLDAVLGGYTF. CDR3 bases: TGCGCCAGCAGCTTGGACGCAGTACTTGGTGGCTACACCTTC.

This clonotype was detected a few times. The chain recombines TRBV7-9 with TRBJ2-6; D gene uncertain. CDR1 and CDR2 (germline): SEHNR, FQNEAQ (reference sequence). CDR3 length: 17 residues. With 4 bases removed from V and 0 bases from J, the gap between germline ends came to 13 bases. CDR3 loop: CASSYPGLRSGANVLTF. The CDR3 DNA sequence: TGTGCCAGCAGCTATCCTGGTCTTCGCTCTGGGGCCAACGTCCTGACTTTC.

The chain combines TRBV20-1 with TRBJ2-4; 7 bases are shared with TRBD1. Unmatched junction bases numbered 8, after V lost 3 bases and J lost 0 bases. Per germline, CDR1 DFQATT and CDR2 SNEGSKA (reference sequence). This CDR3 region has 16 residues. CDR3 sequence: CSARKGTEGAKNIQYF. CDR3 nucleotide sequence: TGCAGTGCTAGGAAAGGGACAGAGGGAGCCAAAAACATTCAGTACTTC.

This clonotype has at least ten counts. CDR3 protein: CASSVAGSYNEQFF. The DNA of the CDR3 is TGTGCCTCCTCCGTGGCAGGCTCCTACAATGAGCAGTTCTTC. V and J are TRBV9 and TRBJ2-1; D call uncertain. V was shortened by 10 bases and J by 0 bases, with 14 bases between the two germline ends. The CDR3 is 14 residues long. CDR1 is SGDLS and CDR2 is YYNGEE in the germline V gene.